This is a list of T cell receptor beta chains from one sample in a study of T-cell reconstitution after alpha-beta-depleted transplantation in children. One entry per CDR3 protein, called by TCRdb with MiXCR from the PCR reads. The sample lists 360,000 or so distinct CDR3 sequences; over 20% were seen once. Material: PBMCs from the stem cell graft donor, obtained from the stem cell graft. Receptor source: a human donor who donated a stem cell graft to a child with acute myeloid leukemia. Each CDR3 is given with its conserved first and last residue. D genes are given only for firm matches. Clone size, where shown, is once, few, many, or a class for clones that have expanded.

D gene | clone size | J gene | V gene | CDR3 DNA | CDR3 protein
TRBD2 | many | TRBJ2-1 | TRBV20-1 | TGCAGTGCTCTAACCCCTGGAGAACTAGCGGGAGAAGATGAGCAGTTCTTC | CSALTPGELAGEDEQFF
- | many | TRBJ2-7 | TRBV20-1 | TGCAGTGCTAGTATTGACACGGGTGTATTCTACGAGCAGTACTTC | CSASIDTGVFYEQYF
- | many | TRBJ1-2 | TRBV20-1 | TGCAGTGCTAGCCCCGCAGGGTATGGCTACACCTTC | CSASPAGYGYTF
TRBD1 | - | TRBJ2-5 | TRBV20-1 | TGCAGTGCAGGCGACAGGGTGGGGAAAGAGACCCAGTACTTC | CSAGDRVGKETQYF
- | - | TRBJ1-4 | TRBV7-2 | TGTGCCAGCAGGCAAGGGCCAGGGCTGGAGGAAAAACTGTTTTTT | CASRQGPGLEEKLFF
TRBD2 | - | TRBJ2-7 | TRBV6-1 | TGTGCCAGCAGTGAAGGGACTAGCTCCTACGAGCAGTACTTC | CASSEGTSSYEQYF
- | many | TRBJ2-5 | TRBV12-3/TRBV12-4 | TGTGCCAGCAGTTTAGCGCGGGGCAAACAAGAGACCCAGTACTTC | CASSLARGKQETQYF
TRBD2 | few | TRBJ2-6 | TRBV29-1 | TGCAGCGTCTGGGGAGGGGACTTTTACTCTGGGGCCAACGTCCTGACTTTC | CSVWGGDFYSGANVLTF
TRBD2 | - | TRBJ2-1 | TRBV7-3 | TGTGCCAGCAGCTTAAATCCGGGGAGGGCCCTCGGTGAGCAGTTCTTC | CASSLNPGRALGEQFF
- | - | TRBJ1-2 | TRBV29-1 | TGCAGCGCCCCTCTTAGGAATAACTATGGCTACACCTTC | CSAPLRNNYGYTF
- | many | TRBJ2-1 | TRBV6-5 | TGTGCCAGCAGTTACTCTAGAGGCTCCTACAATGAGCAGTTCTTC | CASSYSRGSYNEQFF
- | - | TRBJ1-1 | TRBV9 | TGTGCCAGCAGCGTAGGGGAGGGCAGGCAGACTGAAGCTTTCTTT | CASSVGEGRQTEAFF
TRBD1 | - | TRBJ2-2 | TRBV12-3/TRBV12-4 | TGTGCCAGCAGTTTAGGGACAGGGGCGAACACCGGGGAGCTGTTTTTT | CASSLGTGANTGELFF
TRBD2 | few | TRBJ2-1 | TRBV24-1 | TGTGCCACCGGACCTAGCGGCCGCTCCTACAATGAGCAGTTCTTC | CATGPSGRSYNEQFF
- | - | TRBJ2-7 | TRBV28 | TGTGCCAGCAGACTGGTACACAGTACCTACGAGCAGTACTTC | CASRLVHSTYEQYF
- | - | TRBJ2-1 | TRBV4-1 | TGCGCCAGCAGCCAAGTAGAGTCCCATGAGCAGTTCTTC | CASSQVESHEQFF
TRBD1 | few | TRBJ2-7 | TRBV4-1 | TGCGCCAGCAGCCAACCTGTGACAGGGGGCTACGAGCAGTACTTC | CASSQPVTGGYEQYF